A single sample is the source of the 3 T cell receptor beta chains below, sequenced in a study of T cell repertoires and HLA-DP antigens. The antigens for these receptors are not known. The data were produced by immunoSEQ multiplex PCR, yet TCRdb's version contains in-frame clones alone and is incomplete. The sample has roughly 120,000 clones; almost 95% are singletons. Material for sequencing was CD4+ T cells from PBMCs. The receptors originated from a woman aged 18-29 years in good health and CMV-seronegative.

A single count supports this clone. The V call is TRBV7-2, the J call TRBJ2-7; TRBD2 matches at 12 bases. The germline V gene encodes CDR1 SGHTA and CDR2 FQGNSA. V lost 5 bases, J lost 5 bases, and 10 bases stayed unmatched. This CDR3 is built from 16 residues. The CDR3 loop reads CASSINLLAGGHEQYV. The CDR3 bases are TGTGCCAGCAGCATTAACCTTCTAGCGGGGGGGCACGAGCAGTACGTC.

V gene TRBV6-1 combines with J gene TRBJ2-3; D remains unclear. Trimming left V 2 bases short and J 8 bases short, with 11 bases between. The CDR3 consists of 13 residues. The germline V gene has CDR1 MNHNS and CDR2 SASEGT. The CDR3 sequence is CASSELSKPTQYF. CDR3 bases: TGTGCCAGCAGTGAATTGAGTAAGCCTACGCAGTATTTT.

V and J are TRBV7-2 and TRBJ2-2, with 8 bases that match TRBD1. The CDR3 totals 15 residues. After removal of 5 bases from V and 3 bases from J, the junction contained 5 bases not matched to a gene. CDR1 is SGHTA and CDR2 is FQGNSA in the germline V gene. The DNA for the CDR3 is TGTGCCAGCAGCCCCCCGGACAGGGACACCGGGGAGCTGTTTTTT. This sequence encodes CASSPPDRDTGELFF. Full variable domain (missing parts from reference TRBV7-2 and TRBJ2-2): GAGVSQSPSNKVTEKGKDVELRCDPISGHTALYWYRQSLGQGLEFLIYFQGNSAPDKSGLPSDRFSAERTGGSVSTLTIQRTQQEDSAVYLCASSPPDRDTGELFFGEGSRLTVL.